Sequencing of this TCR beta chain was carried out in a study of cytomegalovirus exposure and HLA in healthy donors. Across the whole study: The study's early data release held roughly 91 million unique TCRs from HLA-typed donors. Regarding the study as a whole: DRB1 showed the most TCR associations and HLA-C the fewest in a later analysis, as rates varied by HLA locus.

CDR1 and CDR2 (germline): GTSNPN, SVGIG (reference sequence). The CDR3 covers 14 residues. Deletions cut 3 bases from V and 2 bases from J, with 11 bases between. Primers included in the PCR were 60 Vbeta and 13 Jbeta primers. Measured with immunoSEQ multiplex PCR; TCRdb has only the in-frame clones, and not every one. The table includes approximately 100,000 clones, 75% to 80% detected once. A remark on this clone: Its antigen remains unknown.

The chain couples TRBV30 to TRBJ1-5; a weak D match, TRBD1 (6 bases). The sequence was obtained from a middle-aged woman in good health and CMV-seronegative. The sample consisted of PBMCs. CDR3 nucleotide sequence: TGTGCCTGGAGGAAACAGGGTGGCAATCAGCCCCAGCATTTT. Translated, it gives CAWRKQGGNQPQHF.